This TCR beta chain was found in a study of OX40 agonist ivuxolimab in advanced cancers. The wider study: The drug used for patients, ivuxolimab, was an agonistic anti-OX40 (CD134) antibody. The group had a mean age of roughly 56 years, ranged from about 23 to 85, and was around 86% male. Findings and caveats of the study: With doses of 0.1 to 3.0 mg/kg, CD4+ and CD8+ blood T cells had undergone clonal expansion by week 6. Among the least clonally expanded were partial responders at 0.1-3.0 mg/kg.

The protocol was immunoSEQ multiplex PCR, while the TCRdb copy is restricted to in-frame clones and leaves out a portion. The table records approximately 30,000 clones, 90% of them present only once. This clone is medium-sized within its sample. The target antigen is unknown. CDR1 and CDR2 (germline): SGHAT, FQNNGV. The CDR3 runs to 12 residues. Trimming removed 2 bases from V and 7 bases from J, with 6 bases in between. The source material was CD4+ or CD8+ T cells sorted from blood, sampled in a trial of the OX40 agonist ivuxolimab. The chain links TRBV11-2 to TRBJ1-5; D is uncertain. The origin of this receptor is an adult with an advanced solid tumor such as melanoma, head and neck, liver or kidney cancer. DNA of the CDR3: TGTGCCAGCAGCTTACCCGGGCAGCCCCAGCATTTT. The encoded protein is CASSLPGQPQHF. The complete variable domain, with remaining parts taken from reference TRBV11-2 and TRBJ1-5, reads EAGVAQSPRYKIIEKRQSVAFWCNPISGHATLYWYQQILGQGPKLLIQFQNNGVVDDSQLPKDRFSAERLKGVDSTLKIQPAKLEDSAVYLCASSLPGQPQHFGDGTRLSIL.